The sequence of this TCR beta chain was determined in a study of Tregs in tolerant kidney transplant recipients. The CDR3 length is 16 residues. Germline assignment: CDR1 SGHRS and CDR2 YFSETQ. V lost 0 bases and J lost 3; bases outside the gene matches: 8. Clones were read by immunoSEQ multiplex PCR, and TCRdb kept only the in-frame ones, dropping some. Its listing shows about 48,000 clones. General study points: Validation in larger populations is needed because few patients were studied. No direct test of biological reproducibility was done here.

A note on this clone: The antigen is not known. The read halts 3 residues ahead of the CDR3 end, with the missing end drawn from the germline J gene.

The clonotype was recovered from a human donor who received a combined kidney and bone marrow transplant. Sequencing was performed on CD4+ T cells from blood, taken before the transplant. The chain couples TRBV5-1 to TRBJ2-7; 8 bases line up with TRBD1. CDR3 DNA (partial): TGCGCCAGCAGCTTGGCTGGGGGGACAGGAGTCTACGAG. This translates into CASSLAGGTGVYE. The whole CDR3 sequence reads CASSLAGGTGVYEQYF.